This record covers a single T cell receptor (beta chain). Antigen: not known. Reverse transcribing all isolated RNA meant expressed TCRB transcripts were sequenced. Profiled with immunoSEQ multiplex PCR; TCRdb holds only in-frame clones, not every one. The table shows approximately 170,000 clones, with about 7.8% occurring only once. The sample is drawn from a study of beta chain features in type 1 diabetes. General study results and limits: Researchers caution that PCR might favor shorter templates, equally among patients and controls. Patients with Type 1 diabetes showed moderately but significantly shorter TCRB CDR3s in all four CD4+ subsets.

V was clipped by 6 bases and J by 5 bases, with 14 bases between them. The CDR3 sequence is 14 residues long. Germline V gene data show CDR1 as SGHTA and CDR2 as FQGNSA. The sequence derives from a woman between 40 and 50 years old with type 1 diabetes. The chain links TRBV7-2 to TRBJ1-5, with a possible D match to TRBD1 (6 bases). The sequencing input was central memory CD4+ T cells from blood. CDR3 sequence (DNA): TGTGCCAGCAGTTCCGACCAGGGGTATCAGCCCCAGCATTTT. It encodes CASSSDQGYQPQHF.